This T cell receptor beta chain was profiled in a study of T cell responses to AZD1222 COVID-19 vaccine (dated by TCRdb to the early 2020s). Study-level background: AZD1222 recipients given second doses at about 4 weeks or at about 12 weeks were pooled, since spike-specific TCR depth and breadth were not found to differ between the two schedules. A total of more than 230 trial participants underwent TCR sequencing, of whom about 200 received two doses of AZD1222 and about 26 received two doses of the MenACWY control vaccine. Enrollment into the trials was organized by age into subgroups of 18-55, 56-69 and 70-plus years, and those subgroups contained approximately 160, 26 and 62 TCR-sequenced participants, respectively. Broader findings and caveats from the paper: In the small 56-69-year group, the increase in depth fell short of significance, most likely because of low power. Nearly half of unique spike-specific TCRs reportedly recognized epitopes outside regions mutated in the B.1.351 and B.1.1.7 variants. Conclusions about previously exposed vaccinees are limited, since just a handful of AZD1222 recipients were seropositive for SARS-CoV-2 at baseline. After two AZD1222 doses, both the breadth and the depth of spike-specific TCRs were significantly higher than at day 0 and than in MenACWY recipients. Participants were mostly white British and included more females than males, and it was suggested by the authors that clonal diversity may have been underestimated. Vaccine-associated CD4 TCRs spanned the whole spike protein, with dominant responses in regions 160-218 and 743-854. Because no day 14 peak-response samples were available, the repertoires could be characterized only after the peak T cell response.

Sample time point, as interpreted from the label and publication: baseline before first vaccination. Samples from vaccinated people were obtained from the UK trials COV001 and COV002, which included a single-blind randomized controlled phase 2/3 trial of AZD1222 (ChAdOx1 nCoV-19) in healthy adults. For TCRbeta chain sequencing, PBMC samples were collected from trial participants at day 0 and at day 28 after the second dose. Measured from the cysteine to the phenylalanine, the CDR3 is 13 residues long. Of all the DNA, just the CDR3 is kept, 39 bases in frame from base 1. Trimming removed 4 bases from V and 1 base from J, leaving 8 bases between the germline ends. Based on the germline V gene (reference sequence), the CDR1 and CDR2 sequences are SGHKS and YYEKEE. The CDR3 regions of human TCRbeta chains were analyzed by immunosequencing. On the study's bioinformatics: TCRs in the repertoires were compared against a reference library of SARS-CoV-2-specific TCRs that had been generated with the MIRA antigen-specificity platform. Breadth was defined as the fraction of unique TCRs that were SARS-CoV-2-associated, and depth was defined as the fraction of total T cells that were SARS-CoV-2-associated. Using the MIRA data, each spike-specific TCR was assigned both to the spike region to which the TCR was reactive and to a CD4 or CD8 class. Log10-transformed breadth and depth values were compared by one-way ANOVA with Sidak's multiple comparisons tests. The table comes from immuneACCESS by way of TCRdb, which keeps in-frame sequences with V and J called. Part of the clones is missing from these tables; in studies checked, under half for an unresolved V gene and the rest for unknown reasons. From that table come the V and J calls and clone size; the DNA was used to work out D and trimming. Recorded for this sample are 85,000 or so clones; more than 80% of them occurred a single time. In total, the top ten clones hold about 5.7% of the sample.

In its sample, this clone was seen once. No antigen is known for it. No base-level quality is on record; no much larger clone is a single base apart. The chain is encoded by TRBV5-5 joined to TRBJ1-2; TRBD1 might be the D gene, on 6 matching bases. The sample in question was peripheral blood, obtained on day 0 of AZD1222 vaccination. This receptor was obtained from an adult in good health. The nucleotide sequence reads TGTGCCAGCAGCCAACAGGGTAACTATGGCTACACCTTC. This gives the protein CASSQQGNYGYTF.